The T cell receptor beta chain described here comes from a study of CD4+ T cells in melanoma. Findings and limits, study-wide: Neoantigen-specific CD4+ T cells in melanoma reportedly had diverse differentiation states. CD8+ T cell, macrophage and B cell function reportedly correlated with neoantigen-specific CD4+ T cells.

Libraries were prepared by immunoSEQ multiplex PCR; TCRdb keeps only in-frame clonotypes and omits some of them. The sample lists about 54,000 clones, over 60% occurring once. Regarding this clone: Its antigen remains unidentified.

Germline V lookup: CDR1 KGHSH, CDR2 LQKENI. This CDR3 contains 16 residues. Trimming took off 4 bases at V and 1 base at J, with 14 bases between the two ends. The sequenced sample was tumor tissue. The chain has TRBV18 and TRBJ2-1; a possible D gene is TRBD2 (7 bases). The sequence was obtained from a human donor with melanoma. In DNA, the CDR3 is TGTGCCAGCTCACGGTTCGGGGGGCGTTCCTACAATGAGCAGTTCTTC. The encoded protein is CASSRFGGRSYNEQFF.